The clone carrying this TCR beta chain came up once. Its target is unknown. Germline assignment: CDR1 SEHNR and CDR2 FQNEAQ (reference sequence). The CDR3 consists of 16 residues. With V trimmed by 1 base and J by 2 bases, 7 bases remained unmatched. The data derive from a study of cytomegalovirus exposure and HLA in healthy donors. General study points: Despite most TCR sequences being rare, some public TCRs occurred in many donors.

Use of 60 Vbeta and 13 Jbeta primers characterized the PCR. Repertoires were generated with immunoSEQ multiplex PCR, while TCRdb's copy carries only in-frame clones and drops some. The sample carries 150,000 to 200,000 clones, roughly two thirds recorded once. Sequencing was performed on PBMCs. The rearrangement joins TRBV7-9 to TRBJ2-7; 8 bases align to TRBD1. The clonotype comes from a woman in her twenties or thirties in good health and CMV-seronegative. As DNA, the CDR3 is TGTGCCAGCAGCTTAGGTTATGGACAGGGCCCCTACGAGCAGTACTTC. As protein: CASSLGYGQGPYEQYF.